The clone carrying this T cell receptor beta chain was detected only a few times. The sample belongs to a study of blood T cells in healthy people across ages. PCR was performed a second time for roughly 7 to 12 cycles using a sample-barcoded 5' primer and a J-beta primer mix. TCRdb itself ran the 5' RACE reads through MiXCR, one entry per CDR3 protein. The table records some 760,000 distinct CDR3 sequences, 20% to 25% of them present only once. V dropped 1 base and J dropped 1; count of bases not matched to a gene: 2. CDR1 DFQATT and CDR2 SNEGSKA come from the germline V gene (reference sequence). This CDR3 comprises 14 residues. This sample also belongs to another study, concerning T cells of mothers and their children.

Sequencing input: blood. The J gene is TRBJ2-3, the V gene TRBV20-1, with 7 bases identical to TRBD2. The sequence derives from a boy between 5 and 17 years old in good health. The CDR3 DNA reads TGCAGTGCTAGAGGAGCGGGACGCACAGATACGCAGTATTTT. The encoded protein is CSARGAGRTDTQYF.